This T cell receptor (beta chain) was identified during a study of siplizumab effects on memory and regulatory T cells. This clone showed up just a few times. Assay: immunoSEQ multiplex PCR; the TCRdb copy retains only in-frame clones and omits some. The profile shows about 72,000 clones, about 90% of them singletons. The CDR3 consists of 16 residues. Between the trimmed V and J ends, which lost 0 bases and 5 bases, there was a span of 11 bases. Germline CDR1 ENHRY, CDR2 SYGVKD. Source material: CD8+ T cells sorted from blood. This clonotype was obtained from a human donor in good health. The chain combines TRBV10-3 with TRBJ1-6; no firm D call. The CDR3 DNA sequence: TGTGCCATCAGTGAGTCGAGGGTTACCGATAATTCACCCCTCCACTTT. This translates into CAISESRVTDNSPLHF.